The 20 T cell receptor beta chains given below trace back to one sample, sequenced in a study of T cell repertoires in cytomegalovirus infection. TCRdb processed the reads anew with MiXCR; each CDR3 protein has one entry. The sample has fewer than 70,000 distinct CDR3 sequences, about 30% seen once. No cognate antigen is known for these TCRs. The starting material was CD8+ T cells from cultured PBMCs, obtained from culture after CMV antigen stimulation. The receptors here all came from a human donor in good health (CMV status not recorded). Some clones in this sample may be carry-over from other donors' samples.

This chain joins TRBV15 and TRBJ1-1; no clear D gene. Trimming pared 0 bases from V and 1 base from J, leaving 3 bases between. This CDR3 has 13 amino acids. Germline loops: CDR1 LNHNV, CDR2 YYDKDF (reference sequence). This chain's CDR3 is CATSRDRNTEAFF. CDR3 nucleotide sequence: TGTGCCACCAGCAGAGACAGGAACACTGAAGCTTTCTTT.

This clonotype was observed a handful of times. V usage is TRBV11-2 and J usage is TRBJ2-1, with 11 bases identical to TRBD2. Trimming cost V 5 bases and J 6 bases; bases outside gene matches: 6. The CDR3 contains 15 residues. Germline-derived CDR1 and CDR2 are SGHAT and FQNNGV. CDR3 nucleotide sequence: TGTGCCAGCAGCGTCACTAGCGGGGGTTTCAATGAGCAGTTCTTC. It translates to CASSVTSGGFNEQFF.

This clonotype was found a few times. The V and J genes are TRBV7-9 and TRBJ2-7, with D tentatively TRBD1 or TRBD2 (6 bases each). The CDR3 covers 14 residues. Germline V gene sequence: CDR1 SEHNR, CDR2 FQNEAQ (reference sequence). The V end was cut by 4 bases, the J end by 2 bases, with 12 bases between. CDR3: CASSYPRGPYEQYF. CDR3 in DNA: TGTGCCAGCAGCTACCCACGGGGGCCCTACGAGCAGTACTTC.

This clonotype was seen a few times. The chain has TRBV9 and TRBJ2-1; D gene unclear. CDR1 SGDLS and CDR2 YYNGEE come from the germline V gene. The CDR3 loop spans 14 amino acids. Deletions cut 0 bases from V and 2 bases from J, with 6 bases between. The CDR3 is CASSVADPYNEQFF. CDR3 nucleotides: TGTGCCAGCAGCGTAGCGGACCCCTACAATGAGCAGTTCTTC.

V usage is TRBV27 and J usage is TRBJ2-1, with D perhaps matching TRBD2 (5 bases). The CDR3 sequence is 14 residues long. Germline CDR1 is MNHEY and CDR2 is SMNVEV (reference sequence). The V end was cut by 5 bases, the J end by 7 bases, with 15 bases between. The CDR3 protein is CASSPGPRGNEQFF. Written as DNA, the CDR3 is TGTGCCAGCAGTCCCGGGCCACGAGGGAATGAGCAGTTCTTC.

This clonotype was detected only a few times. J is TRBJ2-7 and V is TRBV11-2; D tentatively fits TRBD1 or TRBD2 (5 bases each). The CDR3 spans 15 residues. V gave up 1 base and J gave up 2 bases, with 12 bases separating them. Germline V gene sequence: CDR1 SGHAT, CDR2 FQNNGV. CDR3 nucleotides: TGTGCCAGCAGCTTAGGGGGGTCGGACACCTACGAGCAGTACTTC. Translated: CASSLGGSDTYEQYF.

The chain is built from TRBV27 and TRBJ2-1; D possibly uses TRBD1 or TRBD2 (5 bases each). CDR1 and CDR2 (germline): MNHEY, SMNVEV (reference sequence). V gave up 7 bases and J gave up 2 bases, with 18 bases separating them. This CDR3 is built from 16 residues. The CDR3 region has the DNA TGTGCCAGCATCGGTAGGGACGGATTTACCTACAATGAGCAGTTCTTC. This gives the protein CASIGRDGFTYNEQFF.

This clonotype was found a few times. The chain is built from TRBV30 and TRBJ1-2, with TRBD1 identical over 8 bases. The CDR3 has 15 amino acids. The J segment lost 7 bases and the V segment lost 0 bases, leaving 10 bases of the junction unmatched. Per the germline V gene, CDR1 is GTSNPN and CDR2 is SVGIG (reference sequence). The CDR3 sequence: CAWSVLQGATTGYTF. The DNA for the CDR3 is TGTGCCTGGAGTGTACTTCAGGGGGCGACTACTGGCTACACCTTC.

This clonotype was seen once. The chain recombines TRBV4-2 with TRBJ1-5; 11 bases agree with TRBD1. The CDR3 covers 20 residues. V lost 1 base, J lost 0 bases, and 11 bases stayed unmatched. The germline gives CDR1 LGHNA, CDR2 YNFKEQ. This chain's CDR3 is CASSQALGTGGAYSNQPQHF. For the CDR3, the DNA is TGTGCCAGCAGCCAAGCCTTAGGGACAGGGGGGGCCTATAGCAATCAGCCCCAGCATTTT.

This clonotype was seen ten or more times. The chain joins TRBV7-2 to TRBJ1-2; 11 bases line up with TRBD1. The CDR3 has 17 residues. Germline loops: CDR1 SGHTA, CDR2 FQGNSA. The V and J ends lost 4 bases and 7 bases, in that order; junction bases with no gene match: 14. The CDR3 protein is CASSSPPGTGGFSGYTF. CDR3 sequence (DNA): TGTGCCAGCAGCTCCCCCCCCGGGACAGGGGGATTTAGTGGCTACACCTTC.

In this sample, this clonotype turned up a few times. The CDR3 coding sequence is TGCAGTGCTAGGTTACTAGGGGGACTCTACGAGCAGTACTTC. This sequence encodes CSARLLGGLYEQYF. The chain carries TRBV20-1 and TRBJ2-7; D possibly matches TRBD1 or TRBD2 (6 bases each). Germline V lookup: CDR1 DFQATT, CDR2 SNEGSKA (reference sequence). The CDR3 is 14 amino acids. The V end lost 3 bases, the J end lost 3 bases, and 15 bases lay between the germline ends.

There are a few counts of this clonotype. This chain links TRBV6-2 or TRBV6-3 with TRBJ1-5, with a possible D match to TRBD1 (5 bases). Germline values: CDR1 MNHEY, CDR2 SVGEGT. The CDR3 consists of 14 residues. V lost 7 bases and J 11 bases, leaving 21 bases between the germline ends. For the CDR3, the DNA is TGTGCCAGCACCCTCGGGCCATCGGGGGAGACCCAGCATTTT. Its translation: CASTLGPSGETQHF.

This rearrangement joins TRBV19 to TRBJ1-1; D unresolved. Germline CDR1 LNHDA, CDR2 SQIVND (reference sequence). CDR3 length equals 14 residues. V gave up 7 bases and J gave up 2 bases, with 14 bases separating them. DNA of the CDR3: TGTGCCAGTAACTCCGGGCAGAGAAACACTGAAGCTTTCTTT. Protein product: CASNSGQRNTEAFF.

CDR3 bases: TGTGCCAGTAGTCCGTTGACAGGCATGAACACTGAAGCTTTCTTT. It is translated as CASSPLTGMNTEAFF. The rearrangement links TRBV19 to TRBJ1-1, with D perhaps TRBD1 (6 bases). The ends were cut back, 5 bases at V and 0 bases at J, with 13 bases in the middle. The CDR3 runs 15 residues. Germline V gene data show CDR1 as LNHDA and CDR2 as SQIVND (reference sequence).

The chain uses TRBV2 and TRBJ2-7; 12 bases fit TRBD1. The V segment lost 4 bases and the J segment 7 bases; nucleotides outside the gene matches: 5. The germline V gene encodes CDR1 SNHLY and CDR2 FYNNEI. CDR3 length equals 14 residues. This chain's CDR3 is CASSGGQGAREQYF. CDR3 sequence (DNA): TGTGCCAGCAGTGGGGGACAGGGGGCGCGTGAGCAGTACTTC.

This clonotype showed up many times. V usage is TRBV29-1 and J usage is TRBJ1-4; D ambiguous. V dropped 5 bases and J dropped 4 bases, with 11 bases sitting between them. Germline V gene sequence: CDR1 SQVTM, CDR2 ANQGSEA. The CDR3 is 13 residues long. CDR3 sequence (DNA): TGCAGCGTTAGAACAGATCTTAATGAAAAACTGTTTTTT. It translates to CSVRTDLNEKLFF. Together with reference TRBV29-1 and TRBJ1-4, the CDR3 gives the full variable domain: SAVISQKPSRDICQRGTSLTIQCQVDSQVTMMFWYRQQPGQSLTLIATANQGSEATYESGFVIDKFPISRPNLTFSTLTVSNMSPEDSSIYLCSVRTDLNEKLFFGSGTQLSVL.

The chain links TRBV28 to TRBJ2-7, with a tentative D call TRBD1 (6 bases). V lost 5 bases, J lost 2 bases, and 13 bases lay in between. Germline assignment: CDR1 MDHEN and CDR2 SYDVKM. This CDR3 spans 14 amino acids. This CDR3 is CASSPETGPYEQYF. The CDR3 DNA reads as TGTGCCAGCAGTCCTGAGACAGGTCCCTACGAGCAGTACTTC. Filled out from reference TRBV28 and TRBJ2-7, the complete variable domain reads DVKVTQSSRYLVKRTGEKVFLECVQDMDHENMFWYRQDPGLGLRLIYFSYDVKMKEKGDIPEGYSVSREKKERFSLILESASTNQTSMYLCASSPETGPYEQYFGPGTRLTVT.

This clonotype was seen a single time. The V gene is TRBV4-2, the J gene TRBJ1-2; the match to TRBD1 covers 8 bases. V lost 0 bases to trimming and J lost 6 bases; unmatched junction nucleotides: 12. Germline V gene data show CDR1 as LGHNA and CDR2 as YNFKEQ. The CDR3 runs to 17 residues. The CDR3 region has the DNA TGTGCCAGCAGCCAAGATTGGAGGGTGGACAGGGTAAATGGCTACACCTTC. This encodes CASSQDWRVDRVNGYTF.

This clonotype came up a few times. The chain carries TRBV6-2 or TRBV6-3 and TRBJ2-7; possible D gene TRBD2, 5 bases. Germline CDR1 MNHEY, CDR2 SVGEGT. V was clipped by 6 bases and J by 3 bases, with 12 bases between them. The CDR3 is 13 residues long. The CDR3 sequence: CASSLRTFYEQYF. The CDR3 DNA sequence: TGTGCCAGCAGCCTCCGGACTTTCTACGAGCAGTACTTC.

In its sample, this clonotype was seen a few times. This chain connects TRBV7-6 to TRBJ2-7; TRBD2 matches 9 bases. Germline V CDR1 and CDR2: SGHVS, FNYEAQ. This CDR3 is 15 amino acids long. Losses at the gene ends were 2 bases for V and 5 bases for J; bases not matched to a gene: 7. The CDR3 DNA reads TGTGCCAGCAGCTTACCGCGGGAGGGCCTCCACGAGCAGTACTTC. It encodes CASSLPREGLHEQYF.